The 27 T cell receptor beta chains listed next were all sequenced from one sample in a study of blood T cell repertoires in COVID-19. TCRdb keeps only in-frame clones here, not all; method: immunoSEQ multiplex PCR. This sample has around 190,000 clones, with about 80% found just once. Sample: peripheral blood. These receptors were obtained from a woman aged 50 to 60 with active or convalescent COVID-19.

The chain joins TRBV9 to TRBJ2-2; no firm D call. The CDR3 runs 14 residues. V lost 3 bases and J 3 bases, leaving 9 bases between the germline ends. Germline V lookup: CDR1 SGDLS, CDR2 YYNGEE. The CDR3 region is CASSGYTDTGELFF. CDR3 DNA: TGTGCCAGCAGCGGTTACACCGACACCGGGGAGCTGTTTTTT. Together with reference TRBV9 and TRBJ2-2, the CDR3 gives the full variable domain: DSGVTQTPKHLITATGQRVTLRCSPRSGDLSVYWYQQSLDQGLQFLIQYYNGEERAKGNILERFSAQQFPDLHSELNLSSLELGDSALYFCASSGYTDTGELFFGEGSRLTVL.

The chain recombines TRBV5-1 with TRBJ1-2; perhaps TRBD1 as D (6 bases). The germline V and J ends were trimmed by 2 bases and 3 bases, with 11 bases remaining between them. CDR3 length: 14 amino acids. Germline V gene data show CDR1 as SGHRS and CDR2 as YFSETQ. Here the CDR3 reads CASSFGGGDYGYTF. The CDR3 nucleotides are TGCGCCAGCAGCTTTGGAGGGGGGGACTATGGCTACACCTTC.

This chain uses TRBV5-8 with TRBJ1-2, with D uncertain. Trimming pared 4 bases from V and 2 bases from J, leaving 9 bases between. This CDR3 spans 13 amino acids. CDR1 is SGHTS and CDR2 is YDEGEE in the germline V gene. CDR3 protein: CASSLHSNYGYTF. CDR3 in DNA: TGTGCCAGCAGCCTTCATAGCAACTATGGCTACACCTTC.

A few counts support this clone. The rearrangement links TRBV6-2 or TRBV6-3 to TRBJ1-6; 8 nucleotides match TRBD1. The V gene's germline CDR1 is MNHEY and CDR2 SVGEGT. V gave up 5 bases and J gave up 0 bases; unmatched junction bases: 15. The CDR3 has 20 amino acids. CDR3 sequence (DNA): TGTGCCAGCAGTGTAACAGGGGGAGAAAGGGGCCTCTCCTATAATTCACCCCTCCACTTT. Amino acids: CASSVTGGERGLSYNSPLHF.

As for this clone: The same CDR3 is also encoded by other DNA sequences in this sample. This sequence joins TRBV27 and TRBJ2-1; possible D gene TRBD1, 5 bases. Trimming removed 6 bases from V and 6 bases from J, with 12 bases in between. Germline loops: CDR1 MNHEY, CDR2 SMNVEV (reference sequence). The CDR3 extends over 13 amino acids. CDR3 DNA: TGTGCCAGCAGCCTGGGAAGGGGCAATGAGCAGTTCTTC. Its translation is CASSLGRGNEQFF.

The genes are TRBV19 and TRBJ2-2; 7 positions match TRBD1. The germline gives CDR1 LNHDA, CDR2 SQIVND (reference sequence). The length of the CDR3 is 14 residues. Trimming at V came to 3 bases and at J to 6 bases, leaving 4 bases not matched to a gene. The CDR3, as DNA: TGTGCCAGTAGTATCGGGCAGGGGGCCGGGGAGCTGTTTTTT. Its translation is CASSIGQGAGELFF.

This sequence joins TRBV28 and TRBJ1-2; TRBD1 aligns across 7 bases. The CDR3 covers 14 residues. The germline CDR1 and CDR2 sequences are MDHEN and SYDVKM. Trimming took 7 bases from V and 0 from J; bases not matched to a gene: 5. CDR3 in DNA: TGTGCCAGCAATCAGGGGGGCGCTAACTATGGCTACACCTTC. It specifies CASNQGGANYGYTF.

This chain links TRBV21-1 with TRBJ1-5; TRBD1 was called by the table and not checked on the DNA. TRBV21-1 is classified as a pseudogene. This CDR3 region has 14 residues. The CDR3 reads CASSRRTGDQPQHF. As DNA, the CDR3 is TGTGCCAGCAGCAGAAGGACAGGGGATCAGCCCCAGCATTTT.

This clone was observed a handful of times. The V call is TRBV3-1 (or the pseudogene TRBV3-2), the J call TRBJ1-2; D is perhaps TRBD1 (6 bases). Germline CDR1 is LGHDT and CDR2 is YNNKEL (reference sequence). There are 15 residues in the CDR3. The ends were cut back, 1 base at V and 2 bases at J, with 11 bases in the middle. CDR3 in amino acids: CASSQARGGNYGYTF. The CDR3 coding sequence is TGTGCCAGCAGCCAAGCAAGAGGGGGAAACTATGGCTACACCTTC.

V gene TRBV19 combines with J gene TRBJ1-1, with a tentative D call TRBD1 (6 bases). From germline, CDR1 is LNHDA and CDR2 SQIVND (reference sequence). The CDR3 is 14 residues long. V was shortened by 10 bases and J by 0 bases, with 15 bases between the two germline ends. The CDR3 DNA reads as TGTGCCACAAGTTGGACAGCGATGAACACTGAAGCTTTCTTT. Residues: CATSWTAMNTEAFF.

The V gene is TRBV6-5, the J gene TRBJ1-1, with D uncertain. CDR1 is MNHEY, CDR2 SVGAGI, per germline. The CDR3 is made up of 13 amino acids. Trimming took 7 bases from V and 11 from J, leaving 20 bases between them. CDR3: CASNSRTEPFAFF. The DNA for the CDR3 is TGTGCCAGCAATTCGAGAACGGAGCCATTTGCTTTCTTT.

The V call is TRBV6-6, the J call TRBJ2-3; D may be TRBD2 (7 bases). Trimming left V 8 bases short and J 0 bases short, with 12 bases between. Per the germline V gene, CDR1 is MNHNY and CDR2 is SVGAGI (reference sequence). The CDR3 has 14 amino acids. The CDR3 nucleotides are TGTGCCAGCGCGTGGGGGGGCAGCACAGATACGCAGTATTTT. The encoded protein is CASAWGGSTDTQYF.

The chain links TRBV7-9 to TRBJ2-2; TRBD2 is a possible D gene (5 bases). Germline V gene lookup returns CDR1 SEHNR and CDR2 FQNEAQ (reference sequence). The CDR3 spans 18 residues. V lost 1 base and J lost 0, with 15 bases in between. This CDR3 reads CASSLVSLSGTNTGELFF. The DNA of the CDR3 is TGTGCCAGCAGCTTAGTTAGTTTGTCGGGGACGAACACCGGGGAGCTGTTTTTT.

The chain couples TRBV6-5 to TRBJ1-1; D might be TRBD1 (6 bases). Germline CDR1 MNHEY, CDR2 SVGAGI. V was trimmed by 3 bases and J by 7 bases, leaving 18 bases between them. The CDR3 spans 15 residues. CDR3 amino acids: CASSYLPGQPLEAFF. DNA of the CDR3: TGTGCCAGCAGTTATCTCCCCGGACAGCCTCTTGAAGCTTTCTTT.

The gene calls are TRBV5-6 and TRBJ1-3, with 7 bases lining up with TRBD1. Germline assignment: CDR1 SGHDT and CDR2 YYEEEE. The CDR3 is made up of 14 amino acids. The V and J ends lost 3 bases and 3 bases, in that order; junction bases with no gene match: 3. As DNA, the CDR3 is TGTGCCAGCAGCTCAGACAGGGATGGAAACACCATATATTTT. Its translation is CASSSDRDGNTIYF. The variable domain in full, with the rest retrieved from reference TRBV5-6 and TRBJ1-3, is DAGVTQSPTHLIKTRGQQVTLRCSPKSGHDTVSWYQQALGQGPQFIFQYYEEEERQRGNFPDRFSGHQFPNYSSELNVNALLLGDSALYLCASSSDRDGNTIYFGEGSWLTVV.

A few counts support this clone. Here the CDR3 DNA reads TGTGCCAGCAGGCTTCAGGGGGCTGAGGGCTACACCTTC. This codes for CASRLQGAEGYTF. V and J are TRBV27 and TRBJ1-2; 8 bases are a match to TRBD1. Germline CDR1 MNHEY, CDR2 SMNVEV (reference sequence). The CDR3 loop spans 13 amino acids. V dropped 6 bases and J dropped 8; count of bases not matched to a gene: 8.

This rearrangement joins TRBV13 to TRBJ1-3; 7 bases agree with TRBD1. The CDR3 spans 15 residues. Germline trimming cut 2 bases from V and 4 bases from J; bases unmatched to any gene: 5. Germline V gives CDR1 PRHDT, CDR2 FYEKMQ (reference sequence). This CDR3 is CASSLNRGRGNTIYF. The CDR3 DNA sequence: TGTGCCAGCAGCTTAAACAGGGGAAGGGGAAACACCATATATTTT.

The rearrangement links TRBV7-3 to TRBJ2-7; perhaps TRBD1 as D (6 bases). The CDR3 runs 13 residues. Germline values: CDR1 SGHTA, CDR2 FQGTGA. V lost 3 bases, J lost 2 bases, and 8 bases lay in between. The CDR3 nucleotides are TGTGCCAGCAGCTTGGGACACCCCTACGAGCAGTACTTC. Residues: CASSLGHPYEQYF.

The rearrangement uses TRBV5-1 and TRBJ1-4, with 7 nucleotides matching TRBD1. The V gene end was trimmed by 0 bases and the J gene end by 0 bases; junction bases not matched to a gene: 8. This CDR3 is built from 18 residues. In germline, CDR1 is SGHRS, CDR2 YFSETQ. CDR3 residues: CASSLAKSDRTTNEKLFF. Written as DNA, the CDR3 is TGCGCCAGCAGCTTGGCGAAATCGGACAGGACAACTAATGAAAAACTGTTTTTT. The full variable domain, in which reference TRBV5-1 and TRBJ1-4 provide the parts outside the CDR3, is KAGVTQTPRYLIKTRGQQVTLSCSPISGHRSVSWYQQTPGQGLQFLFEYFSETQRNKGNFPGRFSGRQFSNSRSEMNVSTLELGDSALYLCASSLAKSDRTTNEKLFFGSGTQLSVL.

There are many counts of this clone. The chain is built from TRBV5-1 and TRBJ1-2, with 9 bases matching TRBD1. The CDR3 contains 14 residues. J was trimmed by 4 bases and V by 7 bases; bases with no gene match: 8. The germline V gene has CDR1 SGHRS and CDR2 YFSETQ. The CDR3 coding sequence is TGCGCCAGCTCAGGGACAGGGCCTGTCTATGGCTACACCTTC. Translating gives CASSGTGPVYGYTF. The variable domain in full, with the rest retrieved from reference TRBV5-1 and TRBJ1-2, is KAGVTQTPRYLIKTRGQQVTLSCSPISGHRSVSWYQQTPGQGLQFLFEYFSETQRNKGNFPGRFSGRQFSNSRSEMNVSTLELGDSALYLCASSGTGPVYGYTFGSGTRLTVV.

In its sample, this clone was seen a few times. The chain employs TRBV6-6 and TRBJ2-7, with 11 bases fitting TRBD1. This CDR3 spans 15 amino acids. The germline CDR1 and CDR2 sequences are MNHNY and SVGAGI (reference sequence). V lost 4 bases to trimming and J lost 7 bases; unmatched junction nucleotides: 9. DNA of the CDR3: TGTGCCAGCAGTTCCGGACAGGGGGCCCTGGGGGAGCAGTACTTC. Translation: CASSSGQGALGEQYF.

The chain links TRBV6-2 or TRBV6-3 to TRBJ2-5; no definite D call. The CDR3 has 13 amino acids. Trimming took off 8 bases at V and 2 bases at J, with 12 bases between the two ends. In germline, CDR1 is MNHEY, CDR2 SVGEGT. The CDR3 DNA reads TGTGCCAGCGGCCGAGGATCGCAAGAGACCCAGTACTTC. It encodes CASGRGSQETQYF.

A single count supports this clone. The rearrangement links TRBV7-3 to TRBJ2-2; a weak D match, TRBD2 (6 bases). CDR1 SGHTA and CDR2 FQGTGA come from the germline V gene. Trimming left V 5 bases short and J 4 bases short, with 11 bases between. The CDR3 spans 14 residues. CDR3 nucleotide sequence: TGTGCCAGCAGCCCCGCCGGGGGCACCGGGGAGCTGTTTTTT. It encodes CASSPAGGTGELFF.

The rearrangement joins TRBV25-1 to TRBJ2-3, with TRBD1 matching over 10 bases. Trimming at V came to 5 bases and at J to 0 bases, leaving 5 bases not matched to a gene. CDR1 is MGHDK, CDR2 SYGVNS, per germline. The CDR3 runs 16 residues. For the CDR3, the DNA is TGTGCCAGCAGTACCGGGACAGGGGCTAGCACAGATACGCAGTATTTT. It specifies CASSTGTGASTDTQYF.

The CDR3 protein is CASSFSGGRSTDTQYF. CDR3 nucleotide sequence: TGTGCCAGCAGCTTTAGCGGGGGCAGGAGCACAGATACGCAGTATTTT. The V call is TRBV7-2, the J call TRBJ2-3, with TRBD2 matching 9 bases. CDR1 and CDR2 (germline): SGHTA, FQGNSA. The CDR3 is 16 residues long. V lost 3 bases, J lost 0 bases, and 4 bases stayed unmatched. The full variable domain, completed using reference TRBV7-2 and TRBJ2-3, is GAGVSQSPSNKVTEKGKDVELRCDPISGHTALYWYRQSLGQGLEFLIYFQGNSAPDKSGLPSDRFSAERTGGSVSTLTIQRTQQEDSAVYLCASSFSGGRSTDTQYFGPGTRLTVL.

This chain connects TRBV19 to TRBJ2-7; D gene uncertain. Trimming shortened V by 5 bases and J by 1 base, and 12 bases separated the two germline ends. This CDR3 contains 14 residues. The germline V gene has CDR1 LNHDA and CDR2 SQIVND (reference sequence). In nucleotides, the CDR3 is TGTGCCAGTAGTCCCCCTTCCCCGTCCTACGAGCAGTACTTC. Encoded protein: CASSPPSPSYEQYF.

The gene calls are TRBV27 and TRBJ1-4; 7 bases agree with TRBD1. Per germline, CDR1 MNHEY and CDR2 SMNVEV (reference sequence). The ends lost 5 bases at V and 7 bases at J; junction bases unmatched: 13. This CDR3 contains 16 residues. CDR3: CASSTTYRGPGEKLFF. The CDR3 DNA follows: TGTGCCAGCAGTACAACCTACAGGGGACCTGGTGAAAAACTGTTTTTT.